This entry describes one T cell receptor (beta chain). The specificity of this receptor is unknown. Within one base of it there is no much larger clone, and no base qualities were kept. Library prep was done by the immunoSEQ multiplex PCR assay. For the original study's pipeline: To diagnose cytomegalovirus status from the catalog of TCR beta chain sequences, a statistical classification framework was built. Sourced from immuneACCESS, this table was stored by TCRdb with only in-frame sequences that have V and J called. A share of the clones is absent; for the studies checked, an unresolved V gene accounts for under half, and the remainder has no known explanation. V and J calls and clone size are those listed in that table; D and trimming were worked out from the DNA. In this sample the table shows approximately 71,000 clones, roughly nine tenths of which occur a single time. Clones ranked in the top ten supply 2.5% to 4% of the sample.

These data originate in a study of cytomegalovirus exposure and HLA in healthy donors listed by TCRdb under 2017. General notes on the study: According to a later analysis, the roughly 130 validation repertoires were produced on the same platform as the roughly 600 repertoires of the first cohort. The study aimed to test whether cataloging public T cell receptors could reveal signatures of past pathogen exposure. High-throughput TCR immunosequencing, statistical association of individual TCRs with disease status, and machine learning were combined to predict cytomegalovirus infection status. In addition to the first cohort of 650 to 800 subjects, a separate validation cohort of approximately 120 different subjects was used.

The donors were included in the validation cohort of over a hundred subjects, a group kept apart from the approximately 700-subject first cohort. The paper's findings and limits, for the study overall: A later analysis found that TCRs clustered in the first cohort also tended to co-occur in the approximately 120 validation repertoires, with 90% to 95% of cluster scores above 0. A later analysis had no HLA typing for the validation cohort, so co-occurrence there was scored across all 110 or so repertoires. Cytomegalovirus status was reported to be diagnosed by the classifier with high specificity and sensitivity in both the original and validation cohorts. According to the authors, the approach could potentially be generalized to other disease states and immunological phenotypes. The study listed approximately 150 TCR beta chains as associated with cytomegalovirus. A few of the identified cytomegalovirus-associated TCR beta chains were confirmed in vitro to be specific for cytomegalovirus antigens. While some public TCRs were present in many individuals, most TCR sequences turned up only very rarely across donors.

Reading the germline V gene gives CDR1 SGHDN and CDR2 FVKESK. V trim: 3 bases; J trim: 8 bases; unmatched bases: 8. There are 15 amino acids in the CDR3, from cysteine to phenylalanine inclusive. Here the CDR3 DNA is all that survives: 45 bases in frame from base 1. This sequence uses TRBV14 and TRBJ2-1, and TRBD2 aligns with 9 junction nucleotides. The sequence was obtained from a man in his late teens or twenties in good health and CMV-seronegative. The sequencing sample was made of PBMCs. The DNA reads TGTGCCAGCAGCCAGCTGGGACTAGCTTTCTATGAGCAGTTCTTC. This translates into CASSQLGLAFYEQFF.